These T cell receptor beta chains were read from a single sample in a study of OX40 agonist ivuxolimab in advanced cancers. This table comes from immunoSEQ multiplex PCR, and its TCRdb copy is limited to in-frame clones, with some not included. The table has approximately 130,000 clones, 90% seen once. Sequences were derived from CD4+ or CD8+ T cells sorted from blood, sampled in a trial of the OX40 agonist ivuxolimab. The origin of the receptors is an adult with an advanced solid tumor such as melanoma, head and neck, liver or kidney cancer. CDR3s leave out the opening cysteine and the closing phenylalanine or tryptophan. Fields, in order: clone size, V gene, D gene, CDR3 protein. D genes are given only for firm matches. Rows may omit the clone size; those that give it use once, few, many or a size class.

>-|TRBV27|-
ASSLGLSLNTEAF
>-|TRBV6-5|TRBD1
ASSSRQGSST
>-|TRBV4-1|TRBD1
ASSQGSGTGGRQPQH
>-|TRBV30|-
AWSVNLGTEAF
>-|TRBV25-1|TRBD2
ASSEGGVSYEQY
>once|TRBV7-2|TRBD1
ASSLRTGEFGTQY
>-|TRBV7-2|TRBD1
ASSSQGAPGYGYT
>once|TRBV5-6|-
ASSLADGTTNEKLF
>-|TRBV6-6|-
ASSYPPGAGTEAF
>-|TRBV15|TRBD2
ATSRGLAGAYEQY
>-|TRBV10-2|-
ASSDPAGSAAF